The T cell receptor beta chain described here comes from a study of low-dose radiotherapy and immunotherapy resistance in tumors. TRAV- and TRBV-specific primers, spanning alpha and beta chains, primed first-strand cDNA. TCRs underwent around 20 PCR cycles of amplification with a constant-region primer and V-primer adapter. TCRdb analysed the reads with MiXCR anew, one entry per CDR3 protein. The sample lists some 88,000 distinct CDR3 sequences, 9.4% occurring once. The V segment lost 8 bases and the J segment 0 bases; nucleotides outside the gene matches: 19. Germline V gives CDR1 MDHEN, CDR2 SYDVKM. This CDR3 spans 20 amino acids. This sample's time point: before trial treatment. This clonotype was found a few times.

The receptor's source is a male donor with prostate cancer. The sample consisted of PBMCs, taken before treatment. This chain joins TRBV28 and TRBJ2-6; 7 nucleotides line up with TRBD1. CDR3: CASRSLVLQGIGSGANVLTF. DNA of the CDR3: TGTGCCAGCCGATCTTTAGTGCTACAGGGGATAGGCTCTGGGGCCAACGTCCTGACTTTC.